A single TCR beta chain is shown here with its context. Its target antigen remains unknown. One base away there is no much larger clone; base qualities are not given. TCRbeta CDR3 regions were amplified from genomic DNA by means of the immunoSEQ Assay, a bias-controlled multiplex PCR. As for the authors' bioinformatics: Nucleated cell counts per sample were estimated from amplification of reference gene primers within the assay. To quantify the absolute abundance of each unique TCRbeta CDR3 rearrangement, sequence reads were collapsed and filtered. For each sample, productive Simpson clonality was calculated as the square root of Simpson's diversity index over productive rearrangements. In TCRdb, the immuneACCESS table is reduced to in-frame sequences with V and J assigned. These tables do not hold every clone; where another copy was compared, an unresolved V gene accounts for under half, and the others remain unexplained. The DNA gave D and trimming, while V, J and clone size come from that table. The sample records 200,000 to 300,000 clones, approximately 87% of which are singletons. Around 7.8% of the sample comes from the top ten.

The collaborating institutions used their own protocols to collect whole blood in K2EDTA tubes. For TCRbeta analysis, collaborators shipped samples as frozen whole blood, isolated PBMCs, or DNA extracted from either of those sample types. The data were obtained in a study of blood T cell repertoires in COVID-19 (dated by TCRdb to the early 2020s). Background on the whole study: Collaborator samples came from the United States, Italy and Spain and covered acute and convalescent phases of COVID-19. The repertoires were released in a freely available public database meant as a resource for research on the immune response to SARS-CoV-2. Subjects who had been exposed to COVID-19, were actively infected with it, or had recovered from it provided the deeply sampled blood TCRbeta repertoires that made up the dataset. The prospective study material was composed of cDNA or gDNA derived from T cells, B-cell-depleted T cells, or PBMCs. Samples were obtained from the ongoing ImmuneRACE study (first 160 participants) and from roughly 1,300 subjects provided by 6 global collaborators. HLA class I and class II types, where available, came from metadata supplied by the sample provider rather than from assay-based typing. Sample metadata almost always included a de-identified subject ID, COVID-19 status, age in years and sex.

V loses 3 bases, J loses 0 bases, and the germline ends lie 9 bases apart. The germline V gene supplies CDR1 SGDLS and CDR2 YYNGEE. The CDR3 goes from the cysteine to the phenylalanine over 14 residues. The retained sequence is limited to the CDR3, 42 bases, with the frame set at the first base. Here is what the overall study found, with its caveats: How much clinical and demographic metadata was included differed by source and by participant, and the metadata was provided uncurated.

The material sequenced was peripheral blood. The source is a human donor in a cohort sampled during active COVID-19. The V and J segments used are TRBV9 and TRBJ1-1, with no D gene named confidently. DNA sequence: TGTGCCAGCAGCGGCGGCGTACTGAACACTGAAGCTTTCTTT. This encodes CASSGGVLNTEAFF.